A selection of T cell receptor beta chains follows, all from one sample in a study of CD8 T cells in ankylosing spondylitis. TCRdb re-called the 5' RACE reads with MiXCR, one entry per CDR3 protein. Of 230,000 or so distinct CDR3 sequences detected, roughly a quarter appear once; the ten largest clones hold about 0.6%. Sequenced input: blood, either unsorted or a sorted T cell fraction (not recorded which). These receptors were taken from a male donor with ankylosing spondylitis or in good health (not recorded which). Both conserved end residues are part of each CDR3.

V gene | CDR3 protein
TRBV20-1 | CSARVPWKLRDRSHNEQFF
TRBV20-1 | CSARSGTWDTQYF
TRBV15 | CATSRDSGARGGELFF
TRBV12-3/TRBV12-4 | CASSFQRPQPQHF
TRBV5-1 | CASSLTGGVETQYF
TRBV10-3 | CAISPGQGKYEQYF
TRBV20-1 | CSATDNYNEQFF
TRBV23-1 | CASSQSGGAQRNEQFF
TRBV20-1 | CSAVPGLGPLDEQFF
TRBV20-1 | CSATQTGDGYTF
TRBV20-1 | CSAVGTDNQPQHF
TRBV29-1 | CSHRAEWQGETQYF
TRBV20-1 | CSARGRGAVYNEQFF
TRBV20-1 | CSARQTDQPQHF
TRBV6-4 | CASSQLLGANEQFF